What follows is one T cell receptor delta chain and its context. The data were taken from a study of gamma-delta T cells after stem cell transplantation. Germline V gene sequence: CDR1 GEAIGNYY, CDR2 EKD. V shed 1 base, J shed 4 bases, and the junction held 4 bases outside the gene matches. The CDR3 is made up of 15 amino acids. TCRdb re-called the RT-PCR reads through CATT. Of roughly 1,200 delta-chain clones listed, more than 2.5% are singletons. The receptor was derived from a human donor. It is not recorded whose cells these are; they may come from a transplant donor. This chain connects TRDV2 to TRDJ1, with 11 bases aligning to TRDD3. Sequencing was performed on gamma-delta T cells. The CDR3 DNA is TGTGCCTGTGACACTGTACTGGGGGATAACGATAAACTCATCTTT. Protein product: CACDTVLGDNDKLIF.